This TCR beta chain was documented in a study of T cells in Graves' hyperthyroidism and ophthalmopathy. Broader study findings: A model using 13 V-J features told ophthalmopathy apart from stable hyperthyroidism.

Disease duration was under 3 months in the ophthalmopathy patients, who also had a Clinical Activity Score of at least 3 and a NOSPECS grade of at least 4. V was pared by 5 bases and J by 6 bases, with 16 bases between. This CDR3 region has 15 residues. Germline lookup yields CDR1 MDHEN and CDR2 SYDVKM. The TCR beta CDR3 regions underwent amplification using RNA transcripts as the source. In the first-round RT-PCR of the TCR CDR3, the HTBI primer set was used. TCRdb independently ran MiXCR on the multiplex PCR reads; one entry per CDR3 protein. This table has hundreds of thousands of distinct CDR3 sequences, more than 20% appearing once. This clonotype was counted at least ten times. The target antigen is unknown.

The sequence derives from a man in his thirties or forties with Graves' ophthalmopathy. The genes are TRBV28 and TRBJ1-4, with D maybe TRBD1 (5 bases). Material: blood. In DNA form, the CDR3 reads TGTGCCAGCAGTGCCTCTCCGGGACTTCATGAAAAACTGTTTTTT. Its protein is CASSASPGLHEKLFF.